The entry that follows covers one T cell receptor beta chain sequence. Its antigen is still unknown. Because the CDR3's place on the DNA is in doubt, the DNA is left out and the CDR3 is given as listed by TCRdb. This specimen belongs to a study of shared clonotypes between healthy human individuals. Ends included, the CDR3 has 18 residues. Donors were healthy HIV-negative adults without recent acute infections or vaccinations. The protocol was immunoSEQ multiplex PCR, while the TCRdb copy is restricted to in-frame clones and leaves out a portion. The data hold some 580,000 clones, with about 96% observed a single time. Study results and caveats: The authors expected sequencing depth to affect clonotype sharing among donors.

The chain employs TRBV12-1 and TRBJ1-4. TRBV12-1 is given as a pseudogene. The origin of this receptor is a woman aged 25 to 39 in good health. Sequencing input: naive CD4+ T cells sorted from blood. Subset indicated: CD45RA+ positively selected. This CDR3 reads CASSFGPGTHATNEKLFF.